The TCR beta chain under discussion was sequenced for a study of shared clonotypes between healthy human individuals. Overall study: Three CD4 naive, three CD4 memory, two CD8 naive and one CD8 memory plate were used per donor.

CDR3 size: 15 residues. The germline gives CDR1 KGHSH, CDR2 LQKENI. HIV-negative, healthy adults without recent acute infections or vaccinations were the donors. The run depth of the assay was deep. Measured with immunoSEQ multiplex PCR; TCRdb has only the in-frame clones, and not every one. The sample lists under 200,000 clones, about 93% occurring once. The receptor was isolated from a woman in her thirties in good health. Source material: naive CD4+ T cells sorted from blood. Described subset: CD45RA+ positively selected. The chain has TRBV18 and TRBJ2-5; 10 bases map to TRBD2. The J call may be wrong; the DNA end is better matched by TRBJ2-7. The CDR3 spells CASSSAGGPDYEQYF. The CDR3 nucleotides are TGTGCCAGCTCATCAGCGGGAGGGCCAGACTACGAGCAGTACTTC.